Listed here are 14 T cell receptor beta chains from one sample, sequenced in a study of T-cell memory formation after mild COVID-19 listed by TCRdb under 2021. The library relied on 5' RACE. Reads for this sample came from an Illumina NovaSeq 6000. The public reads were reanalyzed by TCRdb: fastp trimming at Q25, MiXCR alignment, in-frame beta chains only. Rows are unified per CDR3 protein, each entry keeping the most common DNA and genes. Here the sample has a few hundred thousand distinct CDR3 sequences; approximately 16% occur a single time. Under 25% of the sample rests with the top ten. Sequencing was done on a sample of PBMCs or a T cell subset sorted from them (not recorded which). The receptor set was obtained from a young man who had mild COVID-19 (a few samples of this study predate the infection). The sample titles of this study are shuffled in the database, so cell type and time point are left out; the donor was told from shared clones.

The sample holds a few counts of this clonotype. This rearrangement joins TRBV7-2 to TRBJ2-5; D is undetermined. Germline CDR1 reads SGHTA; CDR2 reads FQGNSA. With 5 bases removed from V and 2 bases from J, the gap between germline ends came to 9 bases. The length of the CDR3 is 13 residues. The CDR3 region is CASSVGPQETQYF. The CDR3 bases are TGTGCCAGCAGCGTGGGCCCTCAAGAGACCCAGTACTTC.

This clonotype was counted between two and nine times. The V call is TRBV6-1, the J call TRBJ2-5; 8 bases fit TRBD2. The CDR3 consists of 13 residues. V was clipped by 5 bases and J by 9 bases; unmatched bases: 8. Germline V gene data show CDR1 as MNHNS and CDR2 as SASEGT. CDR3 nucleotides: TGTGCCAGCAGTCCGCGGGGGGCGGGGTCCCAGTACTTC. Protein: CASSPRGAGSQYF.

The rearrangement uses TRBV12-3 or TRBV12-4 and TRBJ1-5, with a possible D match to TRBD1 (5 bases). This CDR3 is built from 15 residues. Deletions cut 3 bases from V and 4 bases from J, with 13 bases between. The CDR3 coding sequence is TGTGCCAGCAGTTTTGGCAGGGTCCCAAATCAGCCCCAGCATTTT. Its protein is CASSFGRVPNQPQHF.

In this sample, this clonotype turned up a few times. This sequence joins TRBV11-2 and TRBJ2-2; 9 bases fit TRBD1. Trimming cost V 5 bases and J 5 bases; bases outside gene matches: 6. From germline, CDR1 is SGHAT and CDR2 FQNNGV. CDR3 length equals 15 residues. CDR3 sequence: CASSPGQGVTGELFF. CDR3 nucleotide sequence: TGTGCCAGCAGCCCGGGACAGGGAGTGACCGGGGAGCTGTTTTTT.

This clonotype has more than one count but fewer than ten. The chain combines TRBV6-5 with TRBJ2-7; D uncertain. CDR1 and CDR2 (germline): MNHEY, SVGAGI. Trimming removed 0 bases from V and 3 bases from J, with 12 bases in between. The CDR3 is 15 residues long. This chain's CDR3 is CASSYSKSWVYEQYF. The CDR3 DNA reads TGTGCCAGCAGTTACTCGAAATCTTGGGTCTACGAGCAGTACTTC.

The chain uses TRBV4-2 and TRBJ2-3; 9 bases are shared with TRBD1. Germline values: CDR1 LGHNA, CDR2 YNFKEQ. The trim removed 4 bases at V and 4 bases at J, leaving 9 bases unmatched. The CDR3 spans 16 residues. This CDR3 is CASSPWVGQGPDTQYF. The CDR3 DNA sequence: TGTGCCAGCAGCCCGTGGGTGGGACAGGGCCCAGATACGCAGTATTTT.

This chain links TRBV7-2 with TRBJ2-1; D call uncertain. The CDR3 contains 15 residues. Germline loops: CDR1 SGHTA, CDR2 FQGNSA. Between the trimmed V and J ends, which lost 3 bases and 0 bases, there was a span of 9 bases. This chain's CDR3 is CASSFVVSSYNEQFF. CDR3 sequence (DNA): TGTGCCAGCAGCTTCGTAGTCAGCTCCTACAATGAGCAGTTCTTC. Full variable domain (missing parts from reference TRBV7-2 and TRBJ2-1): GAGVSQSPSNKVTEKGKDVELRCDPISGHTALYWYRQSLGQGLEFLIYFQGNSAPDKSGLPSDRFSAERTGGSVSTLTIQRTQQEDSAVYLCASSFVVSSYNEQFFGPGTRLTVL.

In its sample, this clonotype was seen a few times. The chain combines TRBV4-1 with TRBJ2-7; the D is unclear. This CDR3 is built from 16 residues. Trimming took 1 base from V and 7 from J, leaving 20 bases between them. Germline lookup yields CDR1 MGHRA and CDR2 YSYEKL. The CDR3 DNA sequence: TGCGCCAGCAGCCAAGTTGCCGCTTTGACCAATCGGGAGCAGTACTTC. Protein product: CASSQVAALTNREQYF.

The chain carries TRBV2 and TRBJ1-5; TRBD1 matches at 9 bases. Germline trimming cut 6 bases from V and 1 base from J; bases unmatched to any gene: 4. The CDR3 totals 15 residues. The V gene's germline CDR1 is SNHLY and CDR2 FYNNEI. CDR3 coding DNA: TGTGCCAGCAGCGGACAGGGGCCCAGCAATCAGCCCCAGCATTTT. As protein: CASSGQGPSNQPQHF.

This sequence joins TRBV29-1 and TRBJ2-5; 7 nucleotides match TRBD2. The CDR3 is 13 residues long. Germline CDR1 SQVTM, CDR2 ANQGSEA. Trimming took 3 bases from V and 7 from J; bases not matched to a gene: 8. This CDR3 is CSVDEGTILTQYF. DNA of the CDR3: TGCAGCGTTGATGAGGGGACTATTTTGACCCAGTACTTC.

In this sample, this clonotype turned up many times. The chain links TRBV12-3 or TRBV12-4 to TRBJ2-1; D gene uncertain. The CDR3 has 12 amino acids. Between the trimmed V and J ends, which lost 10 bases and 0 bases, there was a span of 7 bases. CDR3 protein: CAIRDSYNEQFF. CDR3 sequence (DNA): TGTGCCATCAGAGACTCCTACAATGAGCAGTTCTTC.

This clonotype was picked up many times. CDR3 region: CASSVAKGNTGELFF. The CDR3 DNA reads as TGTGCCAGCAGCGTAGCCAAGGGGAACACCGGGGAGCTGTTTTTT. The rearrangement joins TRBV9 to TRBJ2-2; D unclear. Trimming removed 0 bases from V and 1 base from J, with 7 bases in between. The V gene's germline CDR1 is SGDLS and CDR2 YYNGEE. The CDR3 has 15 amino acids. Full variable domain (rest looked up from reference TRBV9 and TRBJ2-2): DSGVTQTPKHLITATGQRVTLRCSPRSGDLSVYWYQQSLDQGLQFLIQYYNGEERAKGNILERFSAQQFPDLHSELNLSSLELGDSALYFCASSVAKGNTGELFFGEGSRLTVL.

This clonotype showed up just once. The V gene is TRBV7-2, the J gene TRBJ1-5; D unresolved. CDR1 and CDR2 from the germline V gene are SGHTA and FQGNSA. Trimming took off 5 bases at V and 3 bases at J, with 14 bases between the two ends. The CDR3 extends over 15 amino acids. DNA for the CDR3: TGTGCCAGCAGCCCAGGACTTTTTGACAATCAGCCCCAGCATTTT. Protein product: CASSPGLFDNQPQHF. The full variable domain, its missing parts supplied by reference TRBV7-2 and TRBJ1-5, is GAGVSQSPSNKVTEKGKDVELRCDPISGHTALYWYRQSLGQGLEFLIYFQGNSAPDKSGLPSDRFSAERTGGSVSTLTIQRTQQEDSAVYLCASSPGLFDNQPQHFGDGTRLSIL.

V and J are TRBV4-3 and TRBJ2-2, with D hard to call. The V and J ends lost 4 bases and 7 bases respectively, with 13 bases between them. CDR1 is LGHNA, CDR2 YSLEER, per germline. This CDR3 has 14 residues. Written as DNA, the CDR3 is TGCGCCAGCAGCCGGGCTCTAGAAGGCGGGGAGCTGTTTTTT. Protein product: CASSRALEGGELFF.